This T cell receptor beta chain was found in a study of cytomegalovirus exposure and HLA in healthy donors. Study-wide results and caveats: There were a few CMV-associated chains whose specificity for CMV antigens was confirmed in vitro.

Generated by immunoSEQ multiplex PCR, the TCRdb table keeps only in-frame clones and is missing some. The sample contains under 250,000 clones, over 65% of which appear only once. Remarks on this clone: Its antigen remains unidentified.

Sequences were obtained from PBMCs. The clonotype comes from a woman between 18 and 29 years old in good health and CMV-seronegative.

The CDR3 sequence: CASSERGPNTGELFF. The CDR3, as DNA: TGTGCCAGCAGTGAGCGGGGGCCTAACACCGGGGAGCTGTTTTTT. The genes are TRBV6-1 and TRBJ2-2, with D tentatively TRBD2 (7 bases). This CDR3 is 15 amino acids long. The germline V and J ends were trimmed by 3 bases and 2 bases, with 10 bases remaining between them. CDR1 and CDR2 from the germline V gene are MNHNS and SASEGT.